This entry lists 9 T cell receptor beta chains sequenced from one sample in a study of Ad26.COV2.S vaccination and SARS-CoV-2 variants (dated by TCRdb to the early 2020s). The library was prepared using the immunoSEQ multiplex PCR assay. TCRdb stores this immuneACCESS table with in-frame sequences only. Part of the clones is absent; in the studies checked, under half of the shortfall reflects unresolved V genes, and no reason is known for the rest. The sample includes around 320,000 clones, with 70% to 90% observed a single time. Approximately 2.2% of the sample comes from the top ten. The sample's treatment or condition label, in plain terms: 15 to 20 received Ad26.COV2.S at low or high dose, single or two shots; a few received placebo; per-sample allocation not given. For vaccine and placebo recipients, the sequenced repertoires came from samples collected on day 63 after the first injection.

The sequencing used peripheral blood, collected in a trial of Ad26.COV2.S vaccine versus placebo. The source of these receptors is a person aged 18-65 years who received the Ad26.COV2.S COVID-19 vaccine or a placebo.

The chain links TRBV5-1 to TRBJ1-4, with a weak D call TRBD1 (5 bases). Germline assignment: CDR1 SGHRS and CDR2 YFSETQ. Trimming took off 7 bases at V and 0 bases at J, with 19 bases between the two ends. The CDR3 is 17 amino acids. CDR3 DNA sequence: TGCGCCAGCCGTCCCGGGGAGGGGAGCGCAACTAATGAAAAACTGTTTTTT. Protein product: CASRPGEGSATNEKLFF.

The chain employs TRBV7-2 and TRBJ2-7; 7 nucleotides line up with TRBD1. The CDR3 has 14 residues. Unmatched junction bases numbered 11, after V lost 6 bases and J lost 6 bases. The germline gives CDR1 SGHTA, CDR2 FQGNSA. In nucleotides, the CDR3 is TGTGCCAGCAGGTTGACAGGGTTGAGCCGCGAGCAGTACTTC. Its translation: CASRLTGLSREQYF.

The chain employs TRBV28 and TRBJ1-1; 8 nucleotides match TRBD1. Per the germline V gene, CDR1 is MDHEN and CDR2 is SYDVKM. The CDR3 is made up of 16 amino acids. Germline trimming cut 2 bases from V and 10 bases from J; bases unmatched to any gene: 15. CDR3 sequence: CASSLRREASGQGAFF. CDR3 coding DNA: TGTGCCAGCAGTTTAAGGCGTGAGGCCTCAGGACAGGGAGCTTTCTTT.

Concerning this clone: The sample has other DNA sequences that encode this CDR3 too. Written as DNA, the CDR3 is TGTGCCAGCAGCGTAGGGCGGGGGGGTCGCAATGAGCAGTTCTTC. Translation gives CASSVGRGGRNEQFF. The chain uses TRBV9 and TRBJ2-1; 9 bases are a match to TRBD2. Germline CDR1 is SGDLS and CDR2 is YYNGEE. Trimming removed 0 bases from V and 6 bases from J; junction bases left unmatched: 4. There are 15 residues in the CDR3.

This chain connects TRBV7-9 to TRBJ2-3, with D maybe TRBD2 (6 bases). The CDR3 is made up of 15 amino acids. In germline, CDR1 is SEHNR, CDR2 FQNEAQ (reference sequence). With 1 base removed from V and 5 bases from J, the gap between germline ends came to 13 bases. The CDR3 region is CASSLGGGLQDTQYF. Here the CDR3 DNA reads TGTGCCAGCAGCTTAGGGGGAGGCTTGCAAGATACGCAGTATTTT.

This chain joins TRBV7-3 and TRBJ2-2; the match to TRBD2 covers 9 bases. Losses at the gene ends were 5 bases for V and 7 bases for J; bases not matched to a gene: 8. The CDR3 sequence is 15 residues long. Germline V gene sequence: CDR1 SGHTA, CDR2 FQGTGA. The CDR3 here is CASSLSGGINGELFF. The CDR3 nucleotides are TGTGCCAGCAGCCTTAGCGGGGGTATCAACGGGGAGCTGTTTTTT.

The chain uses TRBV28 and TRBJ2-6; D gene unclear. Trimming shortened V by 7 bases and J by 0 bases, and 4 bases separated the two germline ends. The germline V gene has CDR1 MDHEN and CDR2 SYDVKM. This CDR3 is 13 amino acids long. DNA of the CDR3: TGTGCCAGCAAAGTCTCTGGGGCCAACGTCCTGACTTTC. It encodes CASKVSGANVLTF.

The chain carries TRBV5-4 and TRBJ2-5, with D perhaps matching TRBD2 (6 bases). The CDR3 is made up of 13 amino acids. Germline assignment: CDR1 SGHNT and CDR2 YYREEE (reference sequence). Trimming stripped 2 bases from V and 5 bases from J, with 10 bases between. The CDR3 region has the DNA TGTGCCAGCAGCTTAAGCGGGCCGGAGACCCAGTACTTC. This gives the protein CASSLSGPETQYF.

The chain couples TRBV5-6 to TRBJ2-7; D might be TRBD2 (6 bases). Trimming left V 1 base short and J 5 bases short, with 16 bases between. There are 15 residues in the CDR3. Germline V gene lookup returns CDR1 SGHDT and CDR2 YYEEEE. CDR3 sequence (DNA): TGTGCCAGCAGCTTGTTCGGGGGATTTGCGGACGAGCAGTACTTC. It codes for CASSLFGGFADEQYF.